The 22 T cell receptor beta chains in this list originate from one sample, sequenced in a study of blood T cell repertoires in COVID-19. Produced via immunoSEQ multiplex PCR; TCRdb's table is partial and in-frame only. The table lists roughly 240,000 clones, 83% of them singletons. Sequenced input: PBMCs or T cells enriched from blood (not recorded which). All receptors come from a woman aged 40 to 50 who had been exposed to COVID-19.

The gene calls are TRBV18 and TRBJ2-7; no firm D call. This CDR3 is 14 amino acids long. Germline CDR1 is KGHSH and CDR2 is LQKENI. V lost 1 base and J lost 3, with 10 bases in between. This CDR3 reads CASSPQVELYEQYF. DNA of the CDR3: TGTGCCAGCTCACCACAGGTGGAGCTCTACGAGCAGTACTTC. Supplemented by reference TRBV18 and TRBJ2-7, the full variable domain reads NAGVMQNPRHLVRRRGQEARLRCSPMKGHSHVYWYRQLPEEGLKFMVYLQKENIIDESGMPKERFSAEFPKEGPSILRIQQVVRGDSAAYFCASSPQVELYEQYFGPGTRLTVT.

The chain combines TRBV5-4 with TRBJ2-3; TRBD1 is a possible D gene (6 bases). The V end lost 4 bases, the J end lost 2 bases, and 14 bases lay between the germline ends. Per the germline V gene, CDR1 is SGHNT and CDR2 is YYREEE (reference sequence). The CDR3 contains 15 residues. CDR3: CASSARTASTDTQYF. CDR3 bases: TGTGCCAGCAGCGCTAGGACAGCGTCCACAGATACGCAGTATTTT.

This chain uses TRBV7-3 with TRBJ2-3, with 12 bases aligning to TRBD2. Germline CDR1 SGHTA, CDR2 FQGTGA. The CDR3 extends over 15 amino acids. V trimming: 6 bases; J trimming: 4 bases; junction bases outside the gene matches: 5. Here the CDR3 reads CASRTSGGFADTQYF. The CDR3 region has the DNA TGTGCCAGCAGAACTAGCGGGGGGTTCGCAGATACGCAGTATTTT. Drawing the rest from reference TRBV7-3 and TRBJ2-3, the complete variable domain is GAGVSQTPSNKVTEKGKYVELRCDPISGHTALYWYRQSLGQGPEFLIYFQGTGAADDSGLPNDRFFAVRPEGSVSTLKIQRTERGDSAVYLCASRTSGGFADTQYFGPGTRLTVL.

The V gene is TRBV29-1, the J gene TRBJ2-7, with TRBD2 as a possible D gene (6 bases). The CDR3 has 17 amino acids. Germline V gene lookup returns CDR1 SQVTM and CDR2 ANQGSEA. The germline V and J ends were trimmed by 0 bases and 0 bases, with 18 bases remaining between them. The CDR3 region has the DNA TGCAGCGTTGAAGAAGGAGGGACTGGGGCGGACTCCTACGAGCAGTACTTC. Translated: CSVEEGGTGADSYEQYF.

This clone was seen a handful of times. This rearrangement joins TRBV7-2 to TRBJ2-3, with 13 positions matching TRBD2. Germline V CDR1 and CDR2: SGHTA, FQGNSA. The CDR3 covers 17 residues. V lost 1 base to trimming and J lost 1 base; unmatched junction nucleotides: 2. CDR3 sequence reads: CASSLVGTSGGTDTQYF. The CDR3 DNA follows: TGTGCCAGCAGCTTAGTAGGGACTAGCGGGGGCACAGATACGCAGTATTTT.

The chain recombines TRBV12-3 or TRBV12-4 with TRBJ2-5; tentatively, D is TRBD2 (6 bases). V lost 6 bases and J lost 1, with 9 bases in between. CDR3 size: 13 residues. The CDR3 region is CASRAGLQETQYF. In nucleotides, the CDR3 is TGTGCCAGCAGGGCGGGACTCCAAGAGACCCAGTACTTC.

The chain recombines TRBV3-1 (or the pseudogene TRBV3-2) with TRBJ1-6; the D is unclear. The V gene lost 9 bases and the J gene lost 0 bases, with 12 bases spanning the gap. Germline V gives CDR1 LGHDT, CDR2 YNNKEL (reference sequence). This CDR3 comprises 15 residues. In DNA, the CDR3 is TGTGCCAGTAGTCAAGCCGGCTCCTATAATTCACCCCTCCACTTT. Protein product: CASSQAGSYNSPLHF.

The V and J genes are TRBV21-1 and TRBJ1-5. TRBV21-1 is reported as a pseudogene. The CDR3 totals 11 residues. The CDR3 DNA reads TGTGCCACCCACCCTAGTCAGCCCCAGCATTTT. Protein sequence: CATHPSQPQHF.

A single count supports this clone. The chain joins TRBV7-9 to TRBJ2-5; 16 bases line up with TRBD2. V shed 4 bases and J 5 bases; nucleotides not matched to a gene: 10. The CDR3 loop spans 18 amino acids. CDR1 is SEHNR and CDR2 is FQNEAQ in the germline V gene (reference sequence). For the CDR3, the DNA is TGTGCCAGCAGCTCGGCCGGGACTAGCGGGGGGGCCGGGGAGACCCAGTACTTC. It yields the protein CASSSAGTSGGAGETQYF.

The V and J genes are TRBV19 and TRBJ1-1; 9 nucleotides align to TRBD1. Germline trimming cut 3 bases from V and 0 bases from J; bases unmatched to any gene: 17. Germline CDR1 LNHDA, CDR2 SQIVND (reference sequence). The CDR3 loop spans 20 amino acids. For the CDR3, the DNA is TGTGCCAGTAGTATGGGAGGACAGGGGTTCATCTTCTTTATGAACACTGAAGCTTTCTTT. This codes for CASSMGGQGFIFFMNTEAFF.

V gene TRBV6-6 combines with J gene TRBJ1-4; 9 positions agree with TRBD1. Per germline, CDR1 MNHNY and CDR2 SVGAGI (reference sequence). This CDR3 comprises 17 residues. V trimming: 5 bases; J trimming: 0 bases; junction bases outside the gene matches: 7. This CDR3 is CASSLQGAFSTNEKLFF. CDR3 in DNA: TGTGCCAGCAGTCTACAGGGGGCCTTTTCAACTAATGAAAAACTGTTTTTT.

The chain carries TRBV7-2 and TRBJ2-7; 7 bases are a match to TRBD1. The germline V gene encodes CDR1 SGHTA and CDR2 FQGNSA. With 8 bases clipped from V and 9 bases from J, the junction kept 13 bases outside the gene matches. CDR3 size: 13 residues. CDR3 nucleotides: TGTGCCAGCGCCCAACCGAATTCAGGGGGGCAGTACTTC. It translates to CASAQPNSGGQYF. The full variable domain, completed using reference TRBV7-2 and TRBJ2-7, is GAGVSQSPSNKVTEKGKDVELRCDPISGHTALYWYRQSLGQGLEFLIYFQGNSAPDKSGLPSDRFSAERTGGSVSTLTIQRTQQEDSAVYLCASAQPNSGGQYFGPGTRLTVT.

CDR3 sequence: CASSPRMDRGSTEAFF. The DNA for the CDR3 is TGTGCCAGCTCACCACGGATGGACAGGGGGAGCACTGAAGCTTTCTTT. The chain couples TRBV18 to TRBJ1-1; 10 positions agree with TRBD1. CDR3 size: 16 residues. V shed 1 base and J 4 bases; nucleotides not matched to a gene: 6. The germline CDR1 and CDR2 sequences are KGHSH and LQKENI.

The rearrangement joins TRBV28 to TRBJ1-5; D not certain. Between the trimmed V and J ends, which lost 2 bases and 6 bases, there was a span of 11 bases. Germline CDR1 reads MDHEN; CDR2 reads SYDVKM. The CDR3 runs 14 residues. The CDR3 spells CASSLRAGGQPQHF. CDR3 DNA: TGTGCCAGCAGTTTAAGGGCAGGAGGTCAGCCCCAGCATTTT. Drawing the rest from reference TRBV28 and TRBJ1-5, the complete variable domain is DVKVTQSSRYLVKRTGEKVFLECVQDMDHENMFWYRQDPGLGLRLIYFSYDVKMKEKGDIPEGYSVSREKKERFSLILESASTNQTSMYLCASSLRAGGQPQHFGDGTRLSIL.

The chain recombines TRBV7-9 with TRBJ2-1; 7 nucleotides align to TRBD1. The V and J ends lost 5 bases and 7 bases, in that order; junction bases with no gene match: 8. CDR1 is SEHNR, CDR2 FQNEAQ, per germline (reference sequence). This CDR3 contains 14 residues. The DNA of the CDR3 is TGTGCCAGCAGCCCGGGACAGAACTCTAATGAGCAGTTCTTC. Translation: CASSPGQNSNEQFF.

V usage is TRBV6-5 and J usage is TRBJ1-5; TRBD1 matches at 12 bases. The V gene's germline CDR1 is MNHEY and CDR2 SVGAGI. The CDR3 covers 15 residues. Trimming at V came to 5 bases and at J to 7 bases, leaving 6 bases not matched to a gene. CDR3 in amino acids: CASSPGQGAKQPQHF. In DNA, the CDR3 is TGTGCCAGCAGTCCGGGACAGGGGGCGAAACAGCCCCAGCATTTT.

This chain links TRBV5-4 with TRBJ1-4, with 7 bases lining up with TRBD1. There are 15 residues in the CDR3. V shed 3 bases and J 7 bases; nucleotides not matched to a gene: 9. In germline, CDR1 is SGHNT, CDR2 YYREEE (reference sequence). CDR3 in amino acids: CASSSEGAQGEKLFF. The CDR3 DNA sequence: TGTGCCAGCAGCTCGGAGGGGGCGCAGGGTGAAAAACTGTTTTTT.

This sequence joins TRBV19 and TRBJ2-1, with a weak D call TRBD2 (6 bases). CDR1 LNHDA and CDR2 SQIVND come from the germline V gene (reference sequence). V gave up 3 bases and J gave up 7 bases, with 13 bases separating them. There are 14 residues in the CDR3. CDR3 bases: TGTGCCAGTAGTATTGCGGGGACTGTAAATGAGCAGTTCTTC. Translation gives CASSIAGTVNEQFF. The full variable domain, with the rest looked up from reference TRBV19 and TRBJ2-1, is DGGITQSPKYLFRKEGQNVTLSCEQNLNHDAMYWYRQDPGQGLRLIYYSQIVNDFQKGDIAEGYSVSREKKESFPLTVTSAQKNPTAFYLCASSIAGTVNEQFFGPGTRLTVL.

The genes are TRBV2 and TRBJ2-3; 7 bases agree with TRBD2. The CDR3 contains 15 residues. V shed 2 bases, J shed 5 bases, and the junction held 7 bases outside the gene matches. From germline, CDR1 is SNHLY and CDR2 FYNNEI. CDR3 sequence (DNA): TGTGCCAGCAGTGAATTGGGGGGGAGAGTAGATACGCAGTATTTT. Its translation is CASSELGGRVDTQYF.

The chain couples TRBV5-4 to TRBJ2-4, with D tentatively TRBD2 (5 bases). With 4 bases removed from V and 10 bases from J, the gap between germline ends came to 12 bases. Germline V CDR1 and CDR2: SGHNT, YYREEE (reference sequence). This CDR3 contains 12 residues. The CDR3 loop reads CASSRGPGIQYF. In nucleotides, the CDR3 is TGTGCCAGCAGCCGCGGACCGGGGATTCAGTACTTC.

V and J are TRBV27 and TRBJ1-5; D is ambiguous. Trimming stripped 2 bases from V and 3 bases from J, with 8 bases between. Germline assignment: CDR1 MNHEY and CDR2 SMNVEV (reference sequence). The CDR3 spans 14 residues. CDR3 residues: CASSLVGPNQPQHF. The CDR3 nucleotides are TGTGCCAGCAGTTTAGTTGGGCCCAATCAGCCCCAGCATTTT.

The chain is built from TRBV12-3 or TRBV12-4 and TRBJ1-1; the D is unclear. V lost 3 bases and J lost 7, with 9 bases in between. CDR3 length equals 12 residues. The CDR3 sequence: CASSFLPHEAFF. In nucleotides, the CDR3 is TGTGCCAGCAGTTTCCTACCCCATGAAGCTTTCTTT.